This TCR beta chain was identified in a study of graft-versus-host responses after intestinal transplantation. Study details: Each of the recipients got a multivisceral, liver-intestinal, or isolated intestinal transplant. The recipients all started with anti-thymocyte globulin induction and then took tacrolimus and steroids for three to four years.

Whole-study results and caveats: Recipient marrow contained GvH clones, some of which appeared first in ileum or blood. Association was observed between peak circulating GvH clone levels and early post-transplant HvG declines.

Sequencing was performed with immunoSEQ multiplex PCR; in TCRdb, only in-frame clones are kept and a portion is missing. The profile shows about 82,000 clones, less than 95% of them singletons. CDR1 and CDR2 from the germline V gene are SEHNR and FQNEAQ (reference sequence). Trimming removed 3 bases at V and 6 bases at J, with 13 bases between. The CDR3 has 14 residues. Concerning this clone itself: Its antigen is unknown.

J is TRBJ2-3 and V is TRBV7-9; D gene ambiguous. The receptor comes from a human donor who was the organ donor for an intestinal transplant. Specimen: unstimulated CD4+ T cells sorted from spleen or lymph node cells, collected before transplant. CDR3 DNA: TGTGCCAGCAGCTTTTCGTTGGCGGCGGATACGCAGTATTTT. Protein: CASSFSLAADTQYF. Filled out from reference TRBV7-9 and TRBJ2-3, the complete variable domain reads DTGVSQNPRHKITKRGQNVTFRCDPISEHNRLYWYRQTLGQGPEFLTYFQNEAQLEKSRLLSDRFSAERPKGSFSTLEIQRTEQGDSAMYLCASSFSLAADTQYFGPGTRLTVL.